The T cell receptor (beta chain) described here comes from a study of T cell repertoires in ileal Crohn's disease (dated by TCRdb to the late 2010s). Context from the whole study: The median duration of disease was roughly eight years, and at the time of surgery roughly 36% of patients were active smokers. For commercial TCRB immunosequencing, approximately 460 nanograms of biopsy DNA were submitted for each sample. M0 samples consisted of biopsies taken from the inflamed part of the ileum in the surgical resection specimen. The study was conducted in parallel with a multicentre cohort built to find predictors of early endoscopic recurrence after ileocolonic resection. A total of roughly 170 mucosal samples from about 50 patients were sequenced, with samples obtained at several locations on the surgical specimen and at postoperative endoscopy. TCR repertoire analysis was performed in a few dozen Crohn's disease patients drawn from a prospective multicentre cohort. Roughly half of the patients were given postoperative therapy, with under 13 receiving thiopurines and over 15 receiving anti-TNF agents. Every patient underwent surgery because of a complication, which was stricturing disease in roughly 61% and penetrating disease in 39%. Endoscopic postoperative recurrence was defined as a Rutgeerts score above i0. General conclusions and limits of the study: Higher percentages of high-frequency clones at the time of surgery were linked to endoscopic recurrence, and every patient with clonality above 26.8% (18/57) had recurrence. Mucosal CD4 and CD8 T cells were sorted and sequenced only in a subgroup of patients, the size of which was not stated. Sorted CD8 T cells carried more high-frequency clones than CD4 T cells, suggesting mucosal expansions were mainly CD8. Patients who were active smokers at surgery had a significantly higher proportion of clonal expansions than non-smokers (about 27% vs 20%, p=0.02).

Per the germline V gene, MNHEY is the CDR1 and SVGAGI is the CDR2. The CDR3 covers 15 residues, taking in both the cysteine and the phenylalanine. Only CDR3 DNA is held: 45 bases, read in frame from base 1. V loses 6 bases, J loses 0 bases, and the germline ends lie 9 bases apart. Library generation was performed with the immunoSEQ multiplex PCR assay. CDR3 regions were amplified from genomic DNA by Adaptive Biotechnology using a two-step, amplification bias-controlled multiplex PCR. Primers covering every V and J gene segment were used in the first PCR, while barcodes and Illumina adapters were added in the second PCR. CDR3 libraries were sequenced on an Illumina instrument. The original methods were these. Analysis combined the vendor-provided pipelines with custom analysis of raw data in R/Bioconductor under R version 3.3.0. Clonality, ranging from 0 to 1, was calculated as the inverse of the normalised Shannon entropy of all productive clones. High-frequency clones were defined as the repertoire share of the top 100 clones, retaining only clones passing a 95% confidence test. Repertoire diversity was measured with the Simpson index, and overlap between samples was measured with the Morisita-Horn index. TCRdb took over this immuneACCESS table, retaining in-frame rearrangements with V and J assigned. Such tables are incomplete; in checked studies, under half of the missing clones stem from an unresolved V gene, and the remainder is unexplained. For V, J and clone size, that table is used; D and trimming come from the DNA. A total of about 17,000 clones appear in this sample, 75% to 80% of them only once. The ten biggest clones cover about 4% of the sample.

Turning to this clone: What antigen it recognizes has not been identified. No base-level quality is on record; no much larger clone is a single base apart. Other nucleotide sequences from this sample produce the same CDR3.

This sample's time point label indicates: inflamed ileum from the surgical specimen. To be eligible, patients had to be adults with ileal or ileocolonic Crohn's disease and an indication for ileocolonic resection. Whole ileal mucosal biopsies were kept frozen at -80 degrees C prior to DNA extraction. Genomic DNA was extracted from frozen whole biopsies with a TRizol-based method and quantified on a NanoDrop 2000 spectrophotometer. The receptor's source is an adult with Crohn's disease. Sequenced sample: ileal tissue. The chain couples TRBV6-5 to TRBJ2-6; TRBD1 is possibly the D segment (5 matching bases). The nucleotide sequence reads as follows: TGTGCCAGCAGCCCCCAGGGCTCTGGGGCCAACGTCCTGACTTTC. Translation gives CASSPQGSGANVLTF.